Listed below are T cell receptor beta chains from one sample, sequenced in a study of blood T cell repertoires in COVID-19. TCRdb keeps only in-frame clones here, not all; method: immunoSEQ multiplex PCR. The table has 110,000 to 150,000 clones, about 79% seen once. The sequencing sample was made of peripheral blood. The receptors come from a man in his 60s with active or convalescent COVID-19. CDR3s include the opening cysteine and the closing phenylalanine or tryptophan. Fields, in order: J gene, V gene, D gene, clone size, CDR3 protein, CDR3 DNA. A D gene is named only where the DNA matches it firmly. Clone size is not always given. Where it is, it says once, few, many or a class for expanded clones.

J gene: TRBJ2-6
V gene: TRBV27
D gene: .
clone size: few
CDR3 protein: CASSSLSAISGANVLTF
CDR3 DNA: TGTGCCAGCAGTTCCCTGAGCGCGATTTCTGGGGCCAACGTCCTGACTTTC

J gene: TRBJ1-4
V gene: TRBV18
D gene: TRBD1
clone size: .
CDR3 protein: CASSGQGFEKLFF
CDR3 DNA: TGTGCCAGCTCCGGACAGGGATTTGAAAAACTGTTTTTT

J gene: TRBJ2-2
V gene: TRBV10-3
D gene: .
clone size: few
CDR3 protein: CAISGGVAATGELFF
CDR3 DNA: TGTGCCATCAGTGGGGGGGTTGCTGCCACCGGGGAGCTGTTTTTT

J gene: TRBJ1-4
V gene: TRBV9
D gene: .
clone size: .
CDR3 protein: CASSVGTGATNEKLFF
CDR3 DNA: TGTGCCAGCAGCGTGGGGACGGGAGCAACTAATGAAAAACTGTTTTTT

J gene: TRBJ2-2
V gene: TRBV7-2
D gene: TRBD2
clone size: .
CDR3 protein: CASSQFRTSGRRTGELFF
CDR3 DNA: TGTGCCAGCAGCCAGTTTCGGACTAGCGGGAGGCGGACCGGGGAGCTGTTTTTT

J gene: TRBJ1-1
V gene: TRBV5-1
D gene: TRBD1
clone size: .
CDR3 protein: CASSGGTGRNTEAFF
CDR3 DNA: TGCGCCAGCAGCGGCGGGACAGGGCGAAACACTGAAGCTTTCTTT

J gene: TRBJ2-1
V gene: TRBV28
D gene: TRBD2
clone size: .
CDR3 protein: CASARGGSGDNEQFF
CDR3 DNA: TGTGCCAGCGCGAGGGGCGGGAGTGGCGACAATGAGCAGTTCTTC

J gene: TRBJ2-3
V gene: TRBV13
D gene: TRBD2
clone size: .
CDR3 protein: CASSFRASGRKDTQYF
CDR3 DNA: TGTGCCAGCAGCTTTAGGGCTAGCGGGAGGAAAGATACGCAGTATTTT

J gene: TRBJ2-2
V gene: TRBV5-1
D gene: TRBD2
clone size: .
CDR3 protein: CASSLGTTAGELFF
CDR3 DNA: TGCGCCAGCAGTCTCGGGACTACGGCCGGGGAGCTGTTTTTT

J gene: TRBJ2-6
V gene: TRBV19
D gene: .
clone size: .
CDR3 protein: CASSTVFLPSGANVLTF
CDR3 DNA: TGTGCCAGTAGTACAGTCTTCCTGCCCTCTGGGGCCAACGTCCTGACTTTC

J gene: TRBJ2-1
V gene: TRBV19
D gene: .
clone size: .
CDR3 protein: CASSLREGNEQFF
CDR3 DNA: TGTGCCAGTAGCTTGAGAGAGGGTAATGAGCAGTTCTTC

J gene: TRBJ2-5
V gene: TRBV5-5
D gene: .
clone size: .
CDR3 protein: CASSLVRGQETQYF
CDR3 DNA: TGTGCCAGCAGCTTAGTACGGGGCCAAGAGACCCAGTACTTC

J gene: TRBJ1-1
V gene: TRBV12-3/TRBV12-4
D gene: .
clone size: .
CDR3 protein: CASSLGRREAFF
CDR3 DNA: TGTGCCAGCAGTTTAGGTCGCAGGGAAGCTTTCTTT

J gene: TRBJ2-3
V gene: TRBV6-5
D gene: .
clone size: .
CDR3 protein: CASSRTSTDTQYF
CDR3 DNA: TGTGCCAGCAGCCGCACTAGCACAGATACGCAGTATTTT

J gene: TRBJ1-2
V gene: TRBV7-2
D gene: TRBD1
clone size: .
CDR3 protein: CASSYHRGFGEGYTF
CDR3 DNA: TGTGCCAGCAGCTACCACAGGGGATTCGGCGAAGGCTACACCTTC

J gene: TRBJ2-1
V gene: TRBV7-9
D gene: .
clone size: .
CDR3 protein: CASSLALIVLATNNEQFF
CDR3 DNA: TGTGCCAGCAGCTTAGCGTTGATTGTTCTGGCAACAAACAATGAGCAGTTCTTC

J gene: TRBJ2-3
V gene: TRBV9
D gene: .
clone size: .
CDR3 protein: CASSSPPEDTQYF
CDR3 DNA: TGTGCCAGCAGCTCACCCCCGGAGGATACGCAGTATTTT

J gene: TRBJ1-2
V gene: TRBV7-2
D gene: TRBD1
clone size: .
CDR3 protein: CASSRTGGSGYTF
CDR3 DNA: TGTGCCAGCAGCCGGACAGGGGGAAGTGGCTACACCTTC

J gene: TRBJ2-5
V gene: TRBV30
D gene: TRBD1
clone size: .
CDR3 protein: CAWTRGQGARETQYF
CDR3 DNA: TGTGCCTGGACGAGGGGGCAGGGGGCAAGGGAGACCCAGTACTTC

J gene: TRBJ1-2
V gene: TRBV11-3
D gene: TRBD1
clone size: once
CDR3 protein: CASSPRQGLYGYTF
CDR3 DNA: TGTGCCAGCAGCCCAAGACAGGGCCTCTATGGCTACACCTTC

J gene: TRBJ2-5
V gene: TRBV28
D gene: TRBD2
clone size: .
CDR3 protein: CASSPGLEYQETQYF
CDR3 DNA: TGTGCCAGCAGTCCGGGACTAGAGTACCAAGAGACCCAGTACTTC

J gene: TRBJ2-2
V gene: TRBV7-6
D gene: .
clone size: .
CDR3 protein: CASSLLGPGGPGGELFF
CDR3 DNA: TGTGCCAGCAGCTTACTAGGGCCCGGGGGGCCGGGCGGGGAGCTGTTTTTT

J gene: TRBJ1-2
V gene: TRBV7-2
D gene: .
clone size: once
CDR3 protein: CASSTSAGDGYTF
CDR3 DNA: TGTGCCAGCAGCACCAGTGCGGGGGATGGCTACACCTTC

J gene: TRBJ2-5
V gene: TRBV25-1
D gene: TRBD1
clone size: .
CDR3 protein: CASSDTGTGFKETQYF
CDR3 DNA: TGTGCCAGCAGTGATACCGGGACAGGGTTTAAGGAGACCCAGTACTTC

J gene: TRBJ2-7
V gene: TRBV7-2
D gene: .
clone size: once
CDR3 protein: CASSLEGGGQLGYF
CDR3 DNA: TGTGCCAGCAGCTTAGAGGGCGGCGGGCAGCTAGGGTACTTC

J gene: TRBJ2-5
V gene: TRBV19
D gene: .
clone size: few
CDR3 protein: CASSMGRAETQYF
CDR3 DNA: TGTGCCAGTAGTATGGGCAGGGCAGAGACCCAGTACTTC

J gene: TRBJ1-2
V gene: TRBV12-5
D gene: .
clone size: .
CDR3 protein: CASGLVIGQSEERGYTF
CDR3 DNA: TGTGCTAGTGGTTTGGTAATAGGGCAGTCCGAAGAGCGGGGCTACACCTTC

J gene: TRBJ2-5
V gene: TRBV30
D gene: TRBD2
clone size: .
CDR3 protein: CAWSVGGLAGGRGSETQYF
CDR3 DNA: TGTGCCTGGAGTGTAGGAGGACTAGCGGGAGGACGGGGATCGGAGACCCAGTACTTC

J gene: TRBJ2-3
V gene: TRBV7-7
D gene: TRBD2
clone size: .
CDR3 protein: CASSFGTSGRRSTDTQYF
CDR3 DNA: TGTGCCAGCAGCTTTGGGACTAGCGGGAGGCGGTCCACAGATACGCAGTATTTT

J gene: TRBJ2-5
V gene: TRBV7-8
D gene: .
clone size: .
CDR3 protein: CASSLMIVQALVAQYF
CDR3 DNA: TGTGCCAGCAGCTTAATGATCGTCCAAGCTTTGGTGGCCCAGTACTTC

J gene: TRBJ2-1
V gene: TRBV6-5
D gene: .
clone size: .
CDR3 protein: CASSYAQQGNEQFF
CDR3 DNA: TGTGCCAGCAGTTACGCGCAGCAGGGCAATGAGCAGTTCTTC

J gene: TRBJ2-7
V gene: TRBV7-2
D gene: .
clone size: .
CDR3 protein: CASSLGGPDYEQYF
CDR3 DNA: TGTGCCAGCAGCTTAGGAGGTCCAGACTACGAGCAGTACTTC

J gene: TRBJ1-1
V gene: TRBV2
D gene: .
clone size: .
CDR3 protein: CASTGEDTEAFF
CDR3 DNA: TGTGCCAGCACCGGGGAGGACACTGAAGCTTTCTTT

J gene: TRBJ2-1
V gene: TRBV29-1
D gene: TRBD1
clone size: .
CDR3 protein: CSVAIYRQGYNEQFF
CDR3 DNA: TGCAGCGTCGCCATATACCGACAGGGCTACAATGAGCAGTTCTTC

J gene: TRBJ2-1
V gene: TRBV7-2
D gene: TRBD2
clone size: .
CDR3 protein: CASSQRLADSYNEQFF
CDR3 DNA: TGTGCCAGCAGCCAGAGACTAGCGGACTCCTACAATGAGCAGTTCTTC

J gene: TRBJ1-2
V gene: TRBV7-8
D gene: TRBD1
clone size: .
CDR3 protein: CASSPGQGAIGGYTF
CDR3 DNA: TGTGCCAGCAGCCCCGGACAGGGGGCGATAGGTGGCTACACCTTC

J gene: TRBJ1-2
V gene: TRBV19
D gene: TRBD1
clone size: .
CDR3 protein: CASRRQGRSYGYTF
CDR3 DNA: TGTGCCAGTCGGAGACAGGGTCGGAGCTATGGCTACACCTTC

J gene: TRBJ2-2
V gene: TRBV27
D gene: TRBD2
clone size: .
CDR3 protein: CASTLAGGLTGELFF
CDR3 DNA: TGTGCCAGCACCCTAGCGGGAGGGCTCACCGGGGAGCTGTTTTTT

J gene: TRBJ1-1
V gene: TRBV6-5
D gene: .
clone size: .
CDR3 protein: CASSLQKNTEAFF
CDR3 DNA: TGTGCCAGCAGTCTACAGAAAAACACTGAAGCTTTCTTT

J gene: TRBJ1-2
V gene: TRBV5-1
D gene: TRBD1
clone size: .
CDR3 protein: CASSSETGNYGYTF
CDR3 DNA: TGCGCCAGCAGCTCGGAGACAGGGAACTATGGCTACACCTTC

J gene: TRBJ1-1
V gene: TRBV6-5
D gene: .
clone size: few
CDR3 protein: CASSYVQGRTEAFF
CDR3 DNA: TGTGCCAGCAGTTACGTTCAGGGGCGGACTGAAGCTTTCTTT

J gene: TRBJ2-1
V gene: TRBV5-1
D gene: TRBD1
clone size: .
CDR3 protein: CASSKGQGTDEQFF
CDR3 DNA: TGCGCCAGCAGCAAGGGACAGGGCACGGATGAGCAGTTCTTC

J gene: TRBJ1-5
V gene: TRBV28
D gene: .
clone size: .
CDR3 protein: CASSLGTGYWQPQHF
CDR3 DNA: TGTGCCAGCAGTTTAGGCACAGGTTATTGGCAGCCCCAGCATTTT

J gene: TRBJ2-5
V gene: TRBV6-5
D gene: TRBD1
clone size: .
CDR3 protein: CASSYGTAYQETQYF
CDR3 DNA: TGTGCCAGCAGTTACGGGACAGCATATCAAGAGACCCAGTACTTC

J gene: TRBJ1-3
V gene: TRBV7-8
D gene: TRBD1
clone size: .
CDR3 protein: CASSSTGTGTGNTIYF
CDR3 DNA: TGTGCCAGCAGCTCCACCGGGACAGGGACTGGAAACACCATATATTTT

J gene: TRBJ2-1
V gene: TRBV5-1
D gene: .
clone size: once
CDR3 protein: CASSLDTDNEQFF
CDR3 DNA: TGCGCCAGCAGCTTGGATACGGACAATGAGCAGTTCTTC

J gene: TRBJ1-3
V gene: TRBV19
D gene: .
clone size: .
CDR3 protein: CASHTTSGNTIYF
CDR3 DNA: TGTGCCAGCCATACAACCTCTGGAAACACCATATATTTT

J gene: TRBJ2-5
V gene: TRBV6-2/TRBV6-3
D gene: TRBD1
clone size: .
CDR3 protein: CASSSSGGQGPQYF
CDR3 DNA: TGTGCCAGCAGTTCGTCTGGCGGACAGGGTCCCCAGTACTTC

J gene: TRBJ1-3
V gene: TRBV7-9
D gene: .
clone size: few
CDR3 protein: CASSDMGDTIYF
CDR3 DNA: TGTGCCAGCAGCGATATGGGAGACACCATATATTTT

J gene: TRBJ2-3
V gene: TRBV9
D gene: TRBD1
clone size: .
CDR3 protein: CASSGTGNTDTQYF
CDR3 DNA: TGTGCCAGTTCCGGGACAGGAAACACAGATACGCAGTATTTT

J gene: TRBJ2-7
V gene: TRBV11-2
D gene: TRBD1
clone size: .
CDR3 protein: CASSVSITGTGSSYEQYF
CDR3 DNA: TGTGCCAGCAGCGTATCCATCACCGGGACAGGGTCCTCCTACGAGCAGTACTTC

J gene: TRBJ2-3
V gene: TRBV9
D gene: TRBD2
clone size: .
CDR3 protein: CASSPVGGVGTDTQYF
CDR3 DNA: TGTGCCAGCAGCCCCGTGGGGGGGGTTGGCACAGATACGCAGTATTTT

J gene: TRBJ2-1
V gene: TRBV28
D gene: TRBD2
clone size: .
CDR3 protein: CASSPGLAGVKGLNEQFF
CDR3 DNA: TGTGCCAGCAGTCCAGGCCTAGCGGGAGTCAAGGGTCTCAATGAGCAGTTCTTC

J gene: TRBJ2-7
V gene: TRBV11-3
D gene: TRBD1
clone size: .
CDR3 protein: CASSRIGTGNYEQYF
CDR3 DNA: TGTGCCAGCAGCCGAATCGGGACAGGGAACTACGAGCAGTACTTC

J gene: TRBJ2-2
V gene: TRBV5-1
D gene: TRBD2
clone size: .
CDR3 protein: CASSLALAGVGLQELFF
CDR3 DNA: TGCGCCAGCAGCTTGGCCCTAGCGGGAGTAGGGTTGCAGGAGCTGTTTTTT

J gene: TRBJ1-1
V gene: TRBV2
D gene: .
clone size: .
CDR3 protein: CASVASEAFF
CDR3 DNA: TGTGCCAGCGTAGCATCCGAAGCTTTCTTT

J gene: TRBJ2-3
V gene: TRBV7-2
D gene: TRBD2
clone size: .
CDR3 protein: CASSTFFAGDTDTQYF
CDR3 DNA: TGTGCCAGCAGCACTTTTTTCGCGGGAGATACAGATACGCAGTATTTT